The T cell receptor (beta chain) described here comes from a study of T cells in Graves' hyperthyroidism and ophthalmopathy. This clonotype was recorded many times. Amplification yielded TCR beta CDR3 regions, with RNA transcripts as the source. The HTBI primer set served for first-round RT-PCR of the TCR CDR3. Using its own MiXCR run on the multiplex PCR reads, TCRdb lists one record per CDR3 protein. The sample shows a few hundred thousand distinct CDR3 sequences, roughly 13% of them seen only once. This sequence was found in a man aged 30 to 39 with Graves' hyperthyroidism that later progressed to Graves' ophthalmopathy. Sequencing input: blood.

CDR3 loop: CASSVTGKRYEQYF. Written as DNA, the CDR3 is TGTGCCAGCAGCGTAACCGGGAAGAGGTACGAGCAGTACTTC. The J gene is TRBJ2-7, the V gene TRBV13; the D gene is possibly TRBD2 (5 bases). The length of the CDR3 is 14 residues. Germline lookup yields CDR1 PRHDT and CDR2 FYEKMQ (reference sequence). V was shortened by 5 bases and J by 4 bases, with 15 bases between the two germline ends.